In this sample, the clone carrying this T cell receptor beta chain turned up a few times. The source of the sample is a study of response to subunit inactivated influenza vaccine. Using its own MiXCR run on the RT-PCR reads, TCRdb lists one record per CDR3 protein. The sample lists 500,000 to 600,000 distinct CDR3 sequences, 15% to 20% seen once, with around 3% in the top ten. V was trimmed by 3 bases and J by 3 bases, leaving 11 bases between them. The CDR3 covers 14 residues. The germline V gene has CDR1 DFQATT and CDR2 SNEGSKA (reference sequence). Sample: CD4+ T cells sorted from PBMCs, taken 23 to 25 months after vaccination. This sequence originates from a man between 50 and 69 years old who received an inactivated influenza vaccine. The genes are TRBV20-1 and TRBJ1-4; TRBD1 might be the D (6 bases). The CDR3 region is CSASSGAANEKLFF. DNA for the CDR3: TGCAGTGCTAGTTCAGGGGCGGCTAATGAAAAACTGTTTTTT.